This T cell receptor (beta chain) was observed in a study of early T cells in non-severe SARS-CoV-2 infection (dated by TCRdb to about 2021). Turning to the overall study: Bulk RNA from unsorted whole blood was used for TCR sequencing, so alpha and beta chains could not be paired.

Overall study outcomes, separate from this receptor: Matching against VDJdb was skewed toward anti-spike CD8 responses, likely underestimated virus-specific expansions, and missed private and CD4 specificities.

Libraries were built with 5' RACE. Sequenced using a NextSeq 500. The TCR library protocol attached unique molecular identifiers to individual cDNA molecules to correct for sequencing error and PCR bias. Both TCR alpha and beta chains were sequenced, and tight co-correlation was observed between alpha and beta sequence abundances in each sample. The study's own analysis went as follows. Decombinator V4 was used to annotate the V gene, J gene and CDR3 of the TCR sequences. Expanded TCRs were defined as changing significantly between any two time points under a Poisson model with p below 0.0001. TCR abundances were normalised to the total number of TCRs sequenced in each sample and reported as counts per million. MAIT TCRs were defined by TRAV1-2 paired with TRAJ12, TRAJ20 or TRAJ33, and iNKT TCRs by TRAV10 paired with TRAJ18. VDJdb, accessed 1 November 2021, was searched for CMV, EBV and SARS-CoV-2 annotated TCRs, excluding TCRs annotated for multiple antigens. TCRdb cleaned the public reads at Q25 with fastp, built clones with MiXCR and kept in-frame beta chains. Here each entry gathers all rows of one CDR3 protein and keeps the most common genes and DNA. TCRdb assigned the V and J calls; the authors' analysis was not used. A total of more than 90,000 distinct CDR3 sequences appear in this sample, 13% of them only once. Approximately 2.3% of the sample is taken by the ten largest.

In the case of this clonotype: Its antigen is currently not known. No clone much larger than this one lies a single base away; base qualities are absent.

A case-control design nested within a healthcare worker cohort in London, UK, was used, with weekly nasopharyngeal swab PCR tests and blood sampling performed. Healthcare workers were enrolled in the week of the UK lockdown, from 23 to 31 March 2020, and were followed every week for up to roughly 15 weeks. The germline V gene supplies CDR1 MDHEN and CDR2 SYDVKM. Including cysteine and phenylalanine, the CDR3 has 12 amino acids. Only CDR3 DNA remains: 36 bases, in frame from the first base. V loses 6 bases, J loses 1 base, and the germline ends lie 4 bases apart. The clonotype originates from an adult who was a healthcare worker with PCR-confirmed SARS-CoV-2 infection or an uninfected control (not recorded which). This chain is built from TRBV28 and TRBJ1-5; the D segment cannot be called with confidence. Sequenced sample: whole blood. The nucleotides read TGTGCCAGCAGGCTGAGCAATCAGCCCCAGCATTTT. This gives the protein CASRLSNQPQHF.